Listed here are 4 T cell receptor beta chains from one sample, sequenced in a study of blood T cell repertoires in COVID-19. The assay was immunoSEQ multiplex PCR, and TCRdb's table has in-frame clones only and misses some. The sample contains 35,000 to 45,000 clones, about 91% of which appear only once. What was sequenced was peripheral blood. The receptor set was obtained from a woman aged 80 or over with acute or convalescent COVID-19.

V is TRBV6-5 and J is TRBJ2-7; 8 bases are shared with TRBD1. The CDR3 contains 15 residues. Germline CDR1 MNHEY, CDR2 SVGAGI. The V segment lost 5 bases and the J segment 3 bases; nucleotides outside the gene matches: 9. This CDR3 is CASSLQGEVGYEQYF. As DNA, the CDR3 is TGTGCCAGCAGTCTACAGGGGGAGGTTGGCTACGAGCAGTACTTC.

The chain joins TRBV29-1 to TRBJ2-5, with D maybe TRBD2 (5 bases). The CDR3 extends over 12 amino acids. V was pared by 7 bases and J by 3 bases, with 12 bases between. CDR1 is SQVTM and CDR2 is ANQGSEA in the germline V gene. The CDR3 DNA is TGCAGCGGCCAGTCCGGGGAAGAGACCCAGTACTTC. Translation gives CSGQSGEETQYF.

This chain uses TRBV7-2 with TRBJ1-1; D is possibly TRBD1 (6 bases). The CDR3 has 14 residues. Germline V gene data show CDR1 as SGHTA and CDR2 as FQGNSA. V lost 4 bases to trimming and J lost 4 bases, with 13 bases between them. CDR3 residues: CASSSLTGSTEAFF. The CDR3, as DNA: TGTGCCAGCAGCTCCCTGACAGGAAGCACTGAAGCTTTCTTT.

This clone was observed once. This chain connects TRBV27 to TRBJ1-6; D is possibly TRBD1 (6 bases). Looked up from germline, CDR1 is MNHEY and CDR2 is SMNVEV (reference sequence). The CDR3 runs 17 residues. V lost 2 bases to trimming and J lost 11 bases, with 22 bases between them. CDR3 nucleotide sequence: TGTGCCAGCAGTTTAGAAAGGGCTACAGGGCAGGTGACACCCCTCCACTTT. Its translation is CASSLERATGQVTPLHF.